This T cell receptor beta chain was documented in a study of shared clonotypes between healthy human individuals. Method: immunoSEQ multiplex PCR; TCRdb's copy keeps in-frame clones and lacks some. In the table there are around 700,000 clones, about two thirds of which are singletons. Per germline, CDR1 MNHNS and CDR2 SASEGT. V was cut by 7 bases and J by 9 bases, with 13 bases left in between. CDR3 length: 12 amino acids. Healthy HIV-negative adults without recent acute infections or vaccinations served as donors. The rearrangement uses TRBV6-1 and TRBJ2-1; the D gene is possibly TRBD2 (5 bases). Sequenced: memory CD4+ T cells sorted from blood. Sample subset: CD45RA-negative fraction. The receptor was isolated from a woman in her twenties or thirties in good health. Here the CDR3 reads CASNSLVTEQFF. As DNA, the CDR3 is TGTGCCAGCAATTCACTAGTGACTGAGCAGTTCTTC.